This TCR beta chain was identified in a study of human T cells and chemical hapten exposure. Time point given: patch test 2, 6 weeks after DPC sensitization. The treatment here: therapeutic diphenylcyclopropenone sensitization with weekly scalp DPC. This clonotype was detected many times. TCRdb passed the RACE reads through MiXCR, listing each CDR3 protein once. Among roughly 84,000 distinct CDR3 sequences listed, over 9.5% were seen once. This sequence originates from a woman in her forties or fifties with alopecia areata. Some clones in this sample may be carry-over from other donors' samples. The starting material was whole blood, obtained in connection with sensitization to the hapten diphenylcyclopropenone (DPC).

In nucleotides, the CDR3 is TGTGCCTGGAGTGAACACGTACCCTACGAGCAGTACTTC. This sequence encodes CAWSEHVPYEQYF. The chain carries TRBV30 and TRBJ2-7; D remains unclear. The CDR3 contains 13 residues. Deletions cut 1 base from V and 2 bases from J, with 9 bases between. From germline, CDR1 is GTSNPN and CDR2 SVGIG (reference sequence). The full variable domain, completed using reference TRBV30 and TRBJ2-7, is SQTIHQWPATLVQPVGSPLSLECTVEGTSNPNLYWYRQAAGRGLQLLFYSVGIGQISSEVPQNLSASRPQDRQFILSSKKLLLSDSGFYLCAWSEHVPYEQYFGPGTRLTVT.